The 18 T cell receptor beta chains presented below share a single source sample, sequenced in a study of Graves' ophthalmopathy and Graves' hyperthyroidism. Scientists amplified the TCR beta CDR3 regions from RNA transcripts. First-round RT-PCR with HTBI primers preceded a second-round multiplex PCR. TCRdb re-called the multiplex PCR reads through MiXCR, storing one row per CDR3 protein. The sample yields about 1.2 million distinct CDR3 sequences, roughly 35% seen once. Sequencing was carried out using peripheral blood or thyroid tissue (not recorded which). All receptors derive from an adult man with Graves' hyperthyroidism.

To note about this clonotype: A much more abundant neighbour one base away suggests this may be a read error. The chain recombines TRBV14 with TRBJ2-2; no clear D. CDR3 length: 16 residues. Per germline, CDR1 SGHDN and CDR2 FVKESK. CDR3 region: CASSQGALRNAGELFF. The CDR3 region has the DNA TGTGCCAGCAGCCAAGGTGCACTACGGAACGCCGGGGAGCTGTTTTTT.

The V gene is TRBV20-1, the J gene TRBJ2-2, with D perhaps TRBD2 (6 bases). This CDR3 is 13 amino acids long. V was cut by 8 bases and J by 4 bases, with 14 bases left in between. Germline values: CDR1 DFQATT, CDR2 SNEGSKA (reference sequence). CDR3 region: CSSRDWGTGELFF. The CDR3 coding sequence is TGCAGTTCAAGGGACTGGGGCACCGGGGAGCTGTTTTTT.

The V gene is TRBV2, the J gene TRBJ1-2; no clear D gene. Trimming took off 6 bases at V and 8 bases at J, with 16 bases between the two ends. The germline CDR1 and CDR2 sequences are SNHLY and FYNNEI. This CDR3 is built from 13 residues. The CDR3 is CASRPGLAIGYTF. In DNA, the CDR3 is TGTGCCAGCAGGCCAGGACTAGCGATCGGCTACACCTTC.

The chain has TRBV7-2 and TRBJ1-1; weak D call: TRBD1 (6 bases). Germline CDR1 reads SGHTA; CDR2 reads FQGNSA. The CDR3 totals 16 residues. Trimming shortened V by 1 base and J by 10 bases, and 22 bases separated the two germline ends. CDR3 protein: CASSLVGGGGEARAFF. Here the CDR3 DNA reads TGTGCCAGCAGCTTAGTGGGAGGGGGGGGAGAGGCGAGAGCTTTCTTT.

J is TRBJ2-7 and V is TRBV7-6; D uncertain. V gave up 1 base and J gave up 3 bases, with 16 bases separating them. This CDR3 comprises 16 residues. Germline CDR1 reads SGHVS; CDR2 reads FNYEAQ. The CDR3 loop is CASSLGVLGTYYEQYF. DNA for the CDR3: TGTGCCAGCAGCTTAGGGGTGCTAGGTACCTACTACGAGCAGTACTTC.

This clonotype was counted at least ten times. This chain connects TRBV19 to TRBJ1-4; D not certain. Looked up from germline, CDR1 is LNHDA and CDR2 is SQIVND (reference sequence). This CDR3 comprises 13 residues. V gave up 0 bases and J gave up 9 bases, with 8 bases separating them. In DNA, the CDR3 is TGTGCCAGTAGTATAGATCGGAGCCAAAAACTGTTTTTT. Protein sequence: CASSIDRSQKLFF.

This clonotype was seen repeatedly, ten times or more. The gene calls are TRBV5-6 and TRBJ1-5; D is unclear. V shed 1 base and J shed 5 bases, with 13 bases lying between them. Per germline, CDR1 SGHDT and CDR2 YYEEEE. The CDR3 extends over 15 amino acids. CDR3 in DNA: TGTGCCAGCAGCTTGTATGTACAGCCCGATCAGCCCCAGCATTTT. Amino acids: CASSLYVQPDQPQHF.

At least ten counts were recorded for this clonotype. The V call is TRBV12-3 or TRBV12-4, the J call TRBJ2-5, with D perhaps being TRBD1 or TRBD2 (5 bases each). CDR3 length: 15 amino acids. Trimming took 3 bases from V and 5 from J, leaving 16 bases between them. DNA of the CDR3: TGTGCCAGCAGTTTCCCACACGGAGAGGGGGAGACCCAGTACTTC. It codes for CASSFPHGEGETQYF.

This clonotype has ten or more counts. The chain employs TRBV28 and TRBJ2-6; tentatively, D is TRBD1 (7 bases). The CDR3 contains 15 residues. The ends were cut back, 7 bases at V and 5 bases at J, with 15 bases in the middle. Germline lookup yields CDR1 MDHEN and CDR2 SYDVKM. The CDR3 DNA reads TGTGCCAGCATGGCGCAGGGGGACTGGGCCAACGTCCTGACTTTC. Translated, it gives CASMAQGDWANVLTF.

This clonotype was detected a few times. J is TRBJ2-5 and V is TRBV9; 8 bases match TRBD2. This CDR3 spans 17 amino acids. Germline lookup yields CDR1 SGDLS and CDR2 YYNGEE. V gave up 4 bases and J gave up 0 bases; unmatched junction bases: 11. The DNA for the CDR3 is TGTGCCAGCAGCTTATCGGCACTAGCGGAGTACCAAGAGACCCAGTACTTC. Protein sequence: CASSLSALAEYQETQYF.

The genes are TRBV12-3 or TRBV12-4 and TRBJ2-7, with TRBD2 matching over 9 bases. With V trimmed by 3 bases and J by 2 bases, 5 bases remained unmatched. The CDR3 sequence is 15 residues long. The CDR3 DNA reads as TGTGCCAGCAGTTTCTTAGCGGGAGCCCCCTACGAGCAGTACTTC. Its protein is CASSFLAGAPYEQYF.

This clonotype came up many times. The chain employs TRBV11-2 and TRBJ2-2; the D call may be TRBD1 or TRBD2 (5 bases each). The CDR3 covers 14 residues. The V and J ends lost 4 bases and 4 bases respectively, with 10 bases between them. Germline-derived CDR1 and CDR2 are SGHAT and FQNNGV. The CDR3 loop is CASSWDLSTGELFF. Here the CDR3 DNA reads TGTGCCAGCAGCTGGGACCTTAGCACCGGGGAGCTGTTTTTT. Together with reference TRBV11-2 and TRBJ2-2, the CDR3 gives the full variable domain: EAGVAQSPRYKIIEKRQSVAFWCNPISGHATLYWYQQILGQGPKLLIQFQNNGVVDDSQLPKDRFSAERLKGVDSTLKIQPAKLEDSAVYLCASSWDLSTGELFFGEGSRLTVL.

Turning to this clonotype: The DNA is omitted, as the CDR3 cannot be located on it reliably, and the CDR3 follows TCRdb's listing. The rearrangement links TRBV7-9 to TRBJ2-5; no check of the table's D call, TRBD1, against the DNA was made. A total of 20 residues make up the CDR3, ends included. Germline-derived CDR1 and CDR2 are SEHNR and FQNEAQ (reference sequence). The CDR3 loop is CASSIYLCSVEGGFEETQYF.

In regard to this clonotype: Mismatch with germline at one junction end may stem from a read error. The chain links TRBV7-9 to TRBJ2-5; 10 nucleotides agree with TRBD2. Germline V gene sequence: CDR1 SEHNR, CDR2 FQNEAQ (reference sequence). The CDR3 sequence is 14 residues long. The CDR3 loop reads CASCQGLATETQYF. The CDR3 bases are TGCGCCAGCTGCCAGGGACTAGCGACCGAGACCCAGTACTTC.

On this clonotype: A read error is likely, as this CDR3 ends without the conserved phenylalanine or tryptophan. The DNA is left out, because the CDR3 cannot be placed on it with certainty; the CDR3 is given as TCRdb lists it. This chain uses TRBV29-1 with TRBJ1-5. Germline assignment: CDR1 SQVTM and CDR2 ANQGSEA. With termini counted, the CDR3 has 8 amino acids. The CDR3: CSAQNQRI.

The gene calls are TRBV5-1 and TRBJ2-7; maybe TRBD1 (6 bases). Trimming cost V 2 bases and J 5 bases, with 14 bases left between them. Germline loops: CDR1 SGHRS, CDR2 YFSETQ. CDR3 length equals 14 residues. CDR3 coding DNA: TGCGCCAGCAGCTTTGGGGGCTCTAGGAACGAGCAGTACTTC. It specifies CASSFGGSRNEQYF.

The sample holds many counts of this clonotype. CDR3 in amino acids: CASSPDRGHYAGYTF. DNA for the CDR3: TGTGCCAGCAGCCCCGACAGGGGACACTATGCGGGCTACACCTTC. The V gene is TRBV7-9, the J gene TRBJ1-2; 8 positions match TRBD1. Germline V gives CDR1 SEHNR, CDR2 FQNEAQ (reference sequence). This CDR3 region has 15 residues. The J segment lost 8 bases and the V segment lost 5 bases, leaving 13 bases of the junction unmatched. Looking up the rest from reference TRBV7-9 and TRBJ1-2 gives the full variable domain: DTGVSQNPRHKITKRGQNVTFRCDPISEHNRLYWYRQTLGQGPEFLTYFQNEAQLEKSRLLSDRFSAERPKGSFSTLEIQRTEQGDSAMYLCASSPDRGHYAGYTFGSGTRLTVV.

The J gene is TRBJ2-7, the V gene TRBV9; weak D call: TRBD1 (5 bases). The CDR3 is 14 amino acids. Between the trimmed V and J ends, which lost 4 bases and 4 bases, there was a span of 15 bases. Germline V gene lookup returns CDR1 SGDLS and CDR2 YYNGEE. CDR3: CASSKDPTGYEQYF. The DNA of the CDR3 is TGTGCCAGCAGCAAAGACCCCACAGGTTACGAGCAGTACTTC.